This T cell receptor (beta chain) was captured in a study of blood T cell repertoires in COVID-19. Study at large: COVID-19 samples from acute and convalescent phases originated in the United States, Italy and Spain. From T cells, B-cell-depleted T cells, or PBMCs came the material, which was cDNA or gDNA.

The V gene's germline CDR1 is SQVTM and CDR2 ANQGSEA. Trimming removed 1 base from V and 4 bases from J, with 7 bases in between. The CDR3 is 13 amino acids. How the authors handled the data: By means of reference gene primer amplification, nucleated cell counts were estimated. The assay was immunoSEQ multiplex PCR, and TCRdb's table has in-frame clones only and misses some. Clone size and V and J calls were adopted from that table, with D and trimming inferred from the DNA. Among under 65,000 clones listed, roughly 87% were seen once. The material sequenced was peripheral blood. This receptor was obtained from a woman aged 55-69 years with acute or convalescent COVID-19. The chain joins TRBV29-1 to TRBJ1-4; D is uncertain. The CDR3 bases are TGCAGCGTTGAAGGGGCAGATAATGAAAAACTGTTTTTT. Amino acids: CSVEGADNEKLFF.